Listed below are T cell receptor beta chains from one sample, sequenced in a study of identical twins. TCRdb analysed the 5' RACE reads with MiXCR anew, one entry per CDR3 protein. The table records roughly 250,000 distinct CDR3 sequences, over 12% of them present only once. Sequences were obtained from memory (CD45RO+) T cells sorted from blood. These TCRs come from a young woman in good health. Each CDR3 is given with its conserved first and last residue. Clone size is not always given. Where it is, it says once, few, many or a class for expanded clones.

v_call	clone_size	j_call	cdr3_aa
TRBV20-1	few	TRBJ1-2	CSARNRARVDGYTF
TRBV7-6	few	TRBJ1-2	CASSLALGQYGYTF
TRBV12-3/TRBV12-4	few	TRBJ1-1	CASTLGQENTEAFF
TRBV12-3/TRBV12-4	few	TRBJ2-7	CASRTLSSSYEQYF
TRBV4-3	few	TRBJ1-1	CASSHNTGGTEAFF
TRBV11-1	few	TRBJ2-6	CASSSGQGTPGANVLTF
TRBV11-2	few	TRBJ1-2	CASSLVRQLYGYTF
TRBV5-1	-	TRBJ1-1	CASSFNSNRRGSEAFF
TRBV5-1	few	TRBJ2-7	CASSPEGQGWNEQYF
TRBV27	few	TRBJ2-1	CASSLQGGTYNEQFF
TRBV25-1	few	TRBJ2-3	CASSDPKGGTGGDTQYF
TRBV6-2/TRBV6-3	few	TRBJ2-3	CASTRTGTDTQYF
TRBV20-1	-	TRBJ2-7	CSVASNYEQYF
TRBV30	few	TRBJ1-4	CAWSLGAYEKLFF
TRBV5-5	few	TRBJ1-3	CASSLQRIGNTIYF
TRBV15	-	TRBJ1-2	CATSRAGVGYTF
TRBV12-3/TRBV12-4	many	TRBJ2-3	CASSLNSGGITDTQYF
TRBV12-3/TRBV12-4	-	TRBJ2-5	CASSLSGGSRGTQYF
TRBV7-2	-	TRBJ2-7	CASSFTGTSGTSEQYF
TRBV6-5	-	TRBJ2-2	CASSYLTGELFF
TRBV3-1	-	TRBJ2-3	CASTQEARSGGTDTQYF
TRBV5-6	-	TRBJ2-1	CASSPGGACYNEQFF
TRBV11-1	few	TRBJ1-1	CASSLADNTEAFF
TRBV5-1	few	TRBJ2-3	CASSSAPTGEGGTQYF
TRBV6-2/TRBV6-3	-	TRBJ2-3	CASRRTRVQDTQYF
TRBV7-9	few	TRBJ1-4	CASSFGSNEKLFF
TRBV12-3/TRBV12-4	few	TRBJ1-5	CASSLAGYQPQHF
TRBV7-8	many	TRBJ1-2	CASSAGPQWGYTF
TRBV29-1	few	TRBJ2-2	CSVGRQGAGAGELFF
TRBV6-4	many	TRBJ2-3	CASTPAGGQGTQYF